This T cell receptor (beta chain) appears in the sequencing data of a study of blood T cell repertoires in COVID-19. Study-level background: Acute and convalescent COVID-19 samples came from the United States, Italy and Spain.

This clone was observed a handful of times. Sequencing used immunoSEQ multiplex PCR; TCRdb keeps in-frame clones, though not all of them. The repertoire holds more than 110,000 clones, 84% seen once, with more than 40% in the top ten. Sequencing was performed on peripheral blood. The source of this sequence is a human donor in a cohort sampled during active COVID-19.

The CDR3 DNA follows: TGTGCCAGCTCACCACGACAGGGGGACACTGAAGCTTTCTTT. Translation: CASSPRQGDTEAFF. The chain employs TRBV18 and TRBJ1-1; 9 bases map to TRBD1. CDR1 is KGHSH, CDR2 LQKENI, per germline. The CDR3 extends over 14 amino acids. V gave up 1 base and J gave up 3 bases; unmatched junction bases: 0.